This paragraph covers one T cell receptor (beta chain) sequence. The antigen is unknown. This entry belongs to a study of beta chain features in type 1 diabetes. Study details: Sorted cells, roughly 98,000,000 in number, were examined across all samples. Regarding the study as a whole: Type 1 diabetes patients had fewer VDJ junction insertions and more deletions.

The CDR3 is made up of 16 amino acids. Germline V gives CDR1 LNHNV, CDR2 YYDKDF (reference sequence). V lost 0 bases and J lost 5, with 17 bases in between. The whole isolated RNA underwent reverse transcription, so sequencing captured expressed TCRB transcripts. The repertoire was sequenced with immunoSEQ multiplex PCR; TCRdb's copy has only in-frame clones and lacks some. The sample contains hundreds of thousands of clones, roughly 12% of which appear only once. The genes are TRBV15 and TRBJ2-7; D gene ambiguous. The sample taken for sequencing was naive CD4+ T cells from blood. This TCR came from a man between 18 and 35 years old in good health. CDR3 loop: CATSRENAETRDEQYF. Written as DNA, the CDR3 is TGTGCCACCAGCAGAGAAAACGCCGAAACCCGGGACGAGCAGTACTTC.